This TCR beta chain is from a study of blood T cell repertoires in COVID-19. Study in general: From the United States, Italy and Spain came samples of acute and convalescent COVID-19. The cDNA or gDNA used as material had been derived from T cells, B-cell-depleted T cells, or PBMCs.

In the original analysis: It was from reference gene primer amplification that nucleated cell counts were estimated. The method was immunoSEQ multiplex PCR; TCRdb's version includes in-frame clones alone and lacks a portion of them. V and J calls and clone size come straight from that table; D and trimming were deduced from the DNA. The table shows some 95,000 clones, with 70% to 90% occurring only once. CDR1 is SGHAT, CDR2 FQNNGV, per germline. This CDR3 has 14 residues. The trim removed 5 bases at V and 0 bases at J, leaving 3 bases unmatched. This TCR was sampled from a man older than 75 with active or convalescent COVID-19. Sequences were obtained from peripheral blood. J is TRBJ1-2 and V is TRBV11-2; 7 positions agree with TRBD1. The CDR3 DNA is TGTGCCAGCAGCCCTGGGACAGCTAACTATGGCTACACCTTC. Protein sequence: CASSPGTANYGYTF.